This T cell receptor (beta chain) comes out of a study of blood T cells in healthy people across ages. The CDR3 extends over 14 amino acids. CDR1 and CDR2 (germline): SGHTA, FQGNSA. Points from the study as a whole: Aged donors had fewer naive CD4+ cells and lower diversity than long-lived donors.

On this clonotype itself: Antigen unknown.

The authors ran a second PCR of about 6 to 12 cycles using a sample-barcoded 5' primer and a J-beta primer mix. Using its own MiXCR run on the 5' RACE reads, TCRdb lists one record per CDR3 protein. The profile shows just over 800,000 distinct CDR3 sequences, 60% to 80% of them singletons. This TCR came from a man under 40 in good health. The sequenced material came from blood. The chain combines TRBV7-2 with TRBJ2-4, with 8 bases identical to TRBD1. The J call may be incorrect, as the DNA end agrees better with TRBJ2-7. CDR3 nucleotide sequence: TGTGCCAGCAGCCAGGACAGGGAAATTCACGAGCAGTACTTC. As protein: CASSQDREIHEQYF.